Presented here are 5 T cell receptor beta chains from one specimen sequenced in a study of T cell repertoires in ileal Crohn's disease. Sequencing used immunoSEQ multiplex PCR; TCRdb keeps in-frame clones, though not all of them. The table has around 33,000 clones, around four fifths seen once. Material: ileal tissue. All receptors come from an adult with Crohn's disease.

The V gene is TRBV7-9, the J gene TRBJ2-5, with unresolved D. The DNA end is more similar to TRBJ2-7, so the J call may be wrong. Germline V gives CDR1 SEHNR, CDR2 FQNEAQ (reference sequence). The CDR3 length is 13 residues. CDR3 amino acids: CASSLGHIYEQYF. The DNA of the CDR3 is TGTGCCAGCAGCTTAGGACACATCTACGAGCAGTACTTC.

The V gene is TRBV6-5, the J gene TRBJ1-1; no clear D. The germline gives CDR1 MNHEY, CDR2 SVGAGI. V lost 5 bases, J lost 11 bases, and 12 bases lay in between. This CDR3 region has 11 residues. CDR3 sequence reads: CASSDRGLAFF. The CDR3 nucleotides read TGTGCCAGCAGTGATCGAGGGTTGGCTTTCTTT.

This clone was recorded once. CDR3 residues: CSSLGQGVFTEAFF. Here the CDR3 DNA reads TGCAGCTCTCTAGGCCAGGGGGTGTTCACTGAAGCTTTCTTT. This sequence joins TRBV29-1 and TRBJ1-1; 7 bases are a match to TRBD1. CDR3 length equals 14 residues. Trimming took 8 bases from V and 4 from J; bases not matched to a gene: 13. CDR1 and CDR2 (germline): SQVTM, ANQGSEA. Full variable domain (rest looked up from reference TRBV29-1 and TRBJ1-1): SAVISQKPSRDICQRGTSLTIQCQVDSQVTMMFWYRQQPGQSLTLIATANQGSEATYESGFVIDKFPISRPNLTFSTLTVSNMSPEDSSIYLCSSLGQGVFTEAFFGQGTRLTVV.

The CDR3 loop reads CASSYGGAADTQYF. CDR3 coding DNA: TGTGCCAGCAGCTACGGGGGGGCCGCGGATACGCAGTATTTT. This sequence joins TRBV9 and TRBJ2-3; 8 positions match TRBD2. CDR3 length equals 14 residues. Germline assignment: CDR1 SGDLS and CDR2 YYNGEE. Trimming took 4 bases from V and 6 from J; bases not matched to a gene: 7. The variable domain in full, completed from reference TRBV9 and TRBJ2-3, reads DSGVTQTPKHLITATGQRVTLRCSPRSGDLSVYWYQQSLDQGLQFLIQYYNGEERAKGNILERFSAQQFPDLHSELNLSSLELGDSALYFCASSYGGAADTQYFGPGTRLTVL.

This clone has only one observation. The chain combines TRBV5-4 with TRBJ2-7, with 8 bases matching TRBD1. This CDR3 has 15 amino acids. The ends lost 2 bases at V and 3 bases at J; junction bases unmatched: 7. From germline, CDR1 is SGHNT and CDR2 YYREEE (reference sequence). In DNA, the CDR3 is TGTGCCAGCAGCTTTACAGGGGGGCTGATCTACGAGCAGTACTTC. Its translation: CASSFTGGLIYEQYF.